The rows below give T cell receptor beta chains drawn from one sample of a study of early T cells in non-severe SARS-CoV-2 infection. One entry per CDR3 protein results from TCRdb running MiXCR on the 5' RACE reads. The sample gives just over 95,000 distinct CDR3 sequences, approximately 11% of which show up once; around 4.7% is in the top ten. Specimen: whole blood. These receptors were taken from an adult who was a healthcare worker with PCR-confirmed SARS-CoV-2 infection or an uninfected control (not recorded which). Each CDR3 is given with its conserved first and last residue. A D gene is named only where the DNA matches it firmly. A row's size may be missing; if present it is once, few, many or a size class.

V	size	J	D	DNA	CDR3
TRBV5-1	many	TRBJ1-1	-	TGCGCCAGCAGCTCGGGAGTTAACACTGAAGCTTTCTTT	CASSSGVNTEAFF
TRBV7-6	many	TRBJ1-2	-	TGTGCCAGCAGGTGTGGCTACACCTTC	CASRCGYTF
TRBV7-3	many	TRBJ2-4	TRBD2	TGTGCCAGCAGCTTCGGGACTAGCGGGGGCATTCAGTACTTC	CASSFGTSGGIQYF
TRBV29-1	-	TRBJ1-3	-	TGCAGCGTTAGGACAGAATACTCTGGAAACACCATATATTTT	CSVRTEYSGNTIYF
TRBV30	many	TRBJ2-1	TRBD2	TGTGCCTGGAGCAGGCGGGGGACTAGGATCTACAATGAGCAGTTCTTC	CAWSRRGTRIYNEQFF
TRBV7-9	many	TRBJ1-5	-	TGTGCCAGCAGCTCGGACTCCAGGGTGACCCAGCATTTT	CASSSDSRVTQHF
TRBV5-1	few	TRBJ2-7	TRBD1	TGCGCCAGCAGCTTGATAGGGGGCAAGTACGAGCAGTACTTC	CASSLIGGKYEQYF
TRBV20-1	-	TRBJ2-5	TRBD2	TGCAGTGCTAGGACAAGACTAGCGGGGGGTGAAGAGACCCAGTACTTC	CSARTRLAGGEETQYF
TRBV7-3	few	TRBJ1-3	-	TGTGCCAGCAGCTGGACGGCGGATGCTTCTGGAAACACCATATATTTT	CASSWTADASGNTIYF
TRBV5-1	-	TRBJ1-2	-	TGCGCCAGCAGCTTCGAGGGTGCGAGCAATGGCTACACCTTC	CASSFEGASNGYTF
TRBV29-1	few	TRBJ1-1	-	TGCAGCTTCCAAGGGGGACACCTGAACACTGAAGCTTTCTTT	CSFQGGHLNTEAFF
TRBV7-6	-	TRBJ2-2	TRBD1	TGTGCCAGCACCCATACACAGGGGGACACCGGGGAGCTGTTTTTT	CASTHTQGDTGELFF
TRBV29-1	few	TRBJ2-5	TRBD1	TGCAGCGTTGAAGAACCGGGACAGGCACAAGAGACCCAGTACTTC	CSVEEPGQAQETQYF
TRBV7-3	many	TRBJ2-2	TRBD2	TGTGCCAGCAGCTTCGGGGGGGTCCCCGGGGAGCTGTTTTTT	CASSFGGVPGELFF
TRBV7-3	many	TRBJ2-3	-	TGTGCCAGCAGCTTAGCCGGACTACAAGCAGATACGCAGTATTTT	CASSLAGLQADTQYF
TRBV20-1	few	TRBJ2-5	-	TGCAGTGCTAGAGCCCCTAAAGAGACCCAGTACTTC	CSARAPKETQYF
TRBV14	few	TRBJ2-7	TRBD2	TGTGCCAGCAGTCAAGCGGGAGGGCCCTACGAGCAGTACTTC	CASSQAGGPYEQYF
TRBV6-1	few	TRBJ1-1	-	TGTGCCAGCAGTTGGCAGGCGGGGATGAACACTGAAGCTTTCTTT	CASSWQAGMNTEAFF
TRBV7-9	many	TRBJ2-2	-	TGTGCCAGCAGCCCACCCGGGGTGGCGAACACCGGGGAGCTGTTTTTT	CASSPPGVANTGELFF
TRBV7-2	-	TRBJ2-1	TRBD2	TGTGCCAGCTCCTTCCGGACTAGCTCCTACAATGAGCAGTTCTTC	CASSFRTSSYNEQFF
TRBV19	many	TRBJ2-5	-	TGTGCCAGTAGTACAACCGGGACAACTCAAGAGACCCAGTACTTC	CASSTTGTTQETQYF
TRBV29-1	-	TRBJ1-1	-	TGCAGCGGCTACTCCAACACTGAAGCTTTCTTT	CSGYSNTEAFF
TRBV19	many	TRBJ2-5	TRBD1	TGTGCCAGTAGTGGAGGGACAGGGGGAGGCGAAGAGACCCAGTACTTC	CASSGGTGGGEETQYF
TRBV29-1	-	TRBJ2-3	TRBD2	TGCAGCGTTGAAATGGGGACTAGCGGGACCCCAGGGGGGACAGATACGCAGTATTTT	CSVEMGTSGTPGGTDTQYF
TRBV7-9	-	TRBJ1-2	-	TGTGCCAGCAGCCCCCGAAACTACGACAGTAACTATGGCTACACCTTC	CASSPRNYDSNYGYTF
TRBV12-3/TRBV12-4	-	TRBJ2-1	TRBD2	TGTGCCAGCAGTTTTTCGGCGGGGGAGAGGGAGCAGTTCTTC	CASSFSAGEREQFF
TRBV27	few	TRBJ2-1	TRBD1	TGTGCCAGCAGAGGGACAGGGGAACTTTACAATGAGCAGTTCTTC	CASRGTGELYNEQFF